Below, 8 T cell receptor beta chains from the same sample are listed, as sequenced in a study of post-analysis software for immune sequencing data. For these TCRs, the target antigens are not known. Prepared libraries of TCR beta cDNA carried unique molecular identifiers. TCRdb re-derived calls from the PCR reads in MiXCR, one entry per CDR3 protein. Of 600,000 to 750,000 distinct CDR3 sequences listed, roughly three fifths are singletons. Whole-study results and caveats: Several TRBV segments occurring more often in patients than controls included TRBV5-6, TRBV5-1 and TRBV20-1.

The sample comprised blood. These receptors were obtained from a girl aged 2 to 10 with multiple sclerosis.

This clonotype was detected only once. The chain employs TRBV12-3 or TRBV12-4 and TRBJ1-1, with 7 positions matching TRBD1. The CDR3 runs to 15 residues. V was pared by 4 bases and J by 0 bases, with 5 bases of the junction left unmatched. CDR3 nucleotide sequence: TGTGCCAGCAGTTCTGGACAGGTGATGAACACTGAAGCTTTCTTT. It yields the protein CASSSGQVMNTEAFF.

The chain combines TRBV5-1 with TRBJ2-1, with 8 bases that match TRBD2. The CDR3 is made up of 15 amino acids. Looked up from germline, CDR1 is SGHRS and CDR2 is YFSETQ. Unmatched junction bases numbered 4, after V lost 5 bases and J lost 0 bases. The CDR3, as DNA: TGCGCCAGCAGACTTACTAGCGGCTCCTACAATGAGCAGTTCTTC. This gives the protein CASRLTSGSYNEQFF.

This clonotype appeared a few times. V is TRBV16 and J is TRBJ2-7, with 14 bases matching TRBD2. Germline V gene lookup returns CDR1 KGHSY and CDR2 FQNENV. This CDR3 is built from 18 residues. Losses at the gene ends were 4 bases for V and 2 bases for J; bases not matched to a gene: 10. The CDR3 loop reads CASSPGARLAGGTYEQYF. CDR3 nucleotide sequence: TGTGCCAGCAGCCCTGGTGCGAGACTAGCGGGGGGGACCTACGAGCAGTACTTC.

The chain employs TRBV5-1 and TRBJ2-5; no definite D call. The CDR3 sequence is 16 residues long. Germline CDR1 and CDR2: SGHRS and YFSETQ. V was clipped by 4 bases and J by 2 bases, with 18 bases between them. This CDR3 is CASSVSGLAAQETQYF. The DNA of the CDR3 is TGCGCCAGCAGCGTATCAGGCCTGGCGGCACAAGAGACCCAGTACTTC.

This clonotype was observed a handful of times. The chain has TRBV30 and TRBJ2-3; tentatively, D is TRBD1 or TRBD2 (6 bases each). This CDR3 has 16 amino acids. The germline V gene has CDR1 GTSNPN and CDR2 SVGIG (reference sequence). V was shortened by 2 bases and J by 2 bases, with 17 bases between the two germline ends. The CDR3 coding sequence is TGTGCCTGGAGTAGGACGGGGGCCGCTATCACAGATACGCAGTATTTT. The encoded protein is CAWSRTGAAITDTQYF.

This clonotype was seen a few times. V usage is TRBV29-1 and J usage is TRBJ2-5; D possibly corresponds to TRBD1 (6 bases). The germline V gene encodes CDR1 SQVTM and CDR2 ANQGSEA. V lost 7 bases, J lost 4 bases, and 13 bases lay in between. The CDR3 has 12 amino acids. CDR3 sequence reads: CSAGQGGETQYF. DNA of the CDR3: TGCAGCGCCGGTCAAGGGGGAGAGACCCAGTACTTC.

This sequence joins TRBV20-1 and TRBJ2-5, with D possibly matching TRBD2 (7 bases). The CDR3 is 12 amino acids. V lost 0 bases and J lost 11, with 13 bases in between. Germline loops: CDR1 DFQATT, CDR2 SNEGSKA (reference sequence). The chain's CDR3 is CSAREGAGEQYF. The CDR3 DNA follows: TGCAGTGCTAGAGAGGGGGCGGGAGAGCAGTACTTC.

This chain links TRBV5-1 with TRBJ1-2; D unresolved. The germline V gene encodes CDR1 SGHRS and CDR2 YFSETQ. The CDR3 covers 17 residues. The V end lost 0 bases, the J end lost 3 bases, and 18 bases lay between the germline ends. CDR3 bases: TGCGCCAGCAGCTTGGCCCCCAGGCCCACGGAGGACTATGGCTACACCTTC. Protein sequence: CASSLAPRPTEDYGYTF.